This TCR beta chain was documented in a study of beta chain features in type 1 diabetes. Study-level background: Summed over all samples, the examined sorted cells came to under 110,000,000. Study-level points and caveats: Shortening that was moderate but significant affected the TCRB CDR3s of Type 1 diabetes patients in all four CD4+ subsets. A closer apparent resemblance between naive, central memory and Treg TCRB repertoires was seen in patients than in healthy donors.

Since all of the isolated RNA was reverse transcribed, expressed TCRB transcripts were what got sequenced. Clones were sequenced by immunoSEQ multiplex PCR, and TCRdb holds only the in-frame ones, with some missing. The sample includes around 500,000 clones, roughly 10% of them seen just once. Sorting of CD4+ naive, central memory, regulatory and stem cell-like memory cells was performed via CD45RO/CCR7/CD25/CD127/CD95/CD27. The junction had 4 bases not matched to a gene; V was cut back by 4 bases and J by 8 bases. CDR3 length: 12 amino acids. Germline loops: CDR1 SGHDT, CDR2 YYEEEE. This clone turned up a few times. Its antigen is unknown.

The chain employs TRBV5-6 and TRBJ1-2, with 8 bases that match TRBD1. This sequence was found in a young woman in good health. The specimen was naive CD4+ T cells from blood. This CDR3 is CASSPPGGGYTF. The CDR3 DNA reads TGTGCCAGCAGCCCTCCAGGGGGCGGCTACACCTTC.